This TCR beta chain was captured by sequencing in a study of patients and donors after allogeneic stem cell transplantation. In TCRdb, the RT-PCR reads were re-called with MiXCR into one record per CDR3 protein. The sample has approximately 250,000 distinct CDR3 sequences, 13% to 15% seen once; the top ten hold 11%. The CDR3 loop spans 17 amino acids. Germline CDR1 is SGHDN and CDR2 is FVKESK. Trimming removed 4 bases from V and 2 bases from J, with 21 bases in between. This clonotype occurred a few times. Source material: blood, either unsorted or a sorted T cell fraction (not recorded which). This chain uses TRBV14 with TRBJ2-7, with a possible D match to TRBD2 (6 bases). The TCR originated in a human donor who was either an allogeneic HSCT recipient or a stem cell or donor lymphocyte infusion donor (not recorded which). It is not recorded whose cells these are; they may come from a transplant donor. CDR3 in amino acids: CASSLEPRGIKTYEQYF. The CDR3 nucleotides are TGTGCCAGCAGCCTGGAGCCTCGCGGGATTAAAACCTACGAGCAGTACTTC.